The subject of this entry is one T cell receptor beta chain. Antigen unknown. This sample was taken from a study of OX40 agonist ivuxolimab in advanced cancers. Study-wide results and limits: At 0.1-3.0 mg/kg, partial responders had clonal expansion among the lowest observed. Also showing low normalized T-cell clonal expansion were some of the nonresponders.

The protocol was immunoSEQ multiplex PCR, while the TCRdb copy is restricted to in-frame clones and leaves out a portion. The sample lists tens of thousands of clones, about 80% occurring once. The V gene end was trimmed by 4 bases and the J gene end by 1 base; junction bases not matched to a gene: 2. The V gene's germline CDR1 is MNHEY and CDR2 SVGAGI. CDR3 length: 16 amino acids. V usage is TRBV6-5 and J usage is TRBJ1-4, with TRBD1 matching over 11 bases. This receptor was taken from an adult with an advanced solid tumor such as melanoma, head and neck, liver or kidney cancer. Source: CD4+ or CD8+ T cells sorted from blood, taken in a trial of the OX40 agonist ivuxolimab. The chain's CDR3 is CASSSGQGGTNEKLFF. Written as DNA, the CDR3 is TGTGCCAGCAGTTCGGGACAGGGGGGAACTAATGAAAAACTGTTTTTT.